The 4 T cell receptor beta chains reported below all come from one sample, sequenced in a study of cytomegalovirus exposure and HLA in healthy donors. The PCR contained 60 Vbeta and 13 Jbeta primers. Sequencing used immunoSEQ multiplex PCR; TCRdb keeps in-frame clones, though not all of them. The sample has 160,000 or so clones; roughly 85% are singletons. What was sequenced was PBMCs. The origin of the receptors is a man in his forties in good health and CMV-seronegative.

This rearrangement joins TRBV28 to TRBJ2-7; 9 bases map to TRBD1. The CDR3 runs to 15 residues. V trimming: 7 bases; J trimming: 1 base; junction bases outside the gene matches: 8. Per germline, CDR1 MDHEN and CDR2 SYDVKM. The CDR3 nucleotides read TGTGCCAGCACCTTACAGGGGGCGCGTTCCTACGAGCAGTACTTC. Amino acids: CASTLQGARSYEQYF. Drawing the rest from reference TRBV28 and TRBJ2-7, the complete variable domain is DVKVTQSSRYLVKRTGEKVFLECVQDMDHENMFWYRQDPGLGLRLIYFSYDVKMKEKGDIPEGYSVSREKKERFSLILESASTNQTSMYLCASTLQGARSYEQYFGPGTRLTVT.

Only one count was recorded for this clone. The chain employs TRBV27 and TRBJ2-5; D unclear. The DNA end is a closer match to TRBJ2-7, so the J assignment may be wrong. The CDR3 runs 15 residues. CDR1 MNHEY and CDR2 SMNVEV come from the germline V gene (reference sequence). The CDR3 DNA reads as TGTGCCAGCAGTTTATCAAACACAGCCCCCTACGAGCAGTACTTC. This sequence encodes CASSLSNTAPYEQYF.

The chain carries TRBV5-1 and TRBJ2-1; no clear D. This CDR3 comprises 13 residues. V lost 1 base, J lost 3 bases, and 5 bases lay in between. Germline lookup yields CDR1 SGHRS and CDR2 YFSETQ. The CDR3 here is CASSLFNYNEQFF. In DNA, the CDR3 is TGCGCCAGCAGCTTGTTTAACTACAATGAGCAGTTCTTC.

The V call is TRBV7-2, the J call TRBJ1-2; TRBD1 matches at 8 bases. The trim removed 4 bases at V and 8 bases at J, leaving 18 bases unmatched. Germline assignment: CDR1 SGHTA and CDR2 FQGNSA. The CDR3 has 17 residues. The CDR3 DNA is TGTGCCAGCAGCTCCCGTCAGGATCGCAGGGGGCTCGGAGGCTACACCTTC. It encodes CASSSRQDRRGLGGYTF.